This entry lists 30 T cell receptor beta chains sequenced from one sample in a study of control samples from healthy donors and cancer patients. Sequenced by immunoSEQ multiplex PCR; TCRdb stores in-frame clones only, minus some. The sample includes under 150,000 clones, around 91% of them seen just once. The sample comprised PBMCs. These TCRs come from a woman between 50 and 59 years old with colorectal cancer.

The rearrangement links TRBV10-2 to TRBJ1-2; D gene uncertain. Germline V gene lookup returns CDR1 WSHSY and CDR2 SAAADI. The CDR3 contains 12 residues. The V end was cut by 9 bases, the J end by 4 bases, with 12 bases between. CDR3: CASTPAGYGYTF. In DNA form, the CDR3 reads TGCGCCAGTACCCCGGCCGGCTATGGCTACACCTTC.

The chain combines TRBV5-1 with TRBJ1-2; D is possibly TRBD1 (5 bases). The germline gives CDR1 SGHRS, CDR2 YFSETQ. With 0 bases removed from V and 7 bases from J, the gap between germline ends came to 7 bases. CDR3 length: 12 amino acids. CDR3: CASSLGGAGYTF. CDR3 DNA: TGCGCCAGCAGCTTGGGAGGGGCTGGCTACACCTTC.

This rearrangement joins TRBV6-5 to TRBJ1-6, with 9 bases fitting TRBD1. The CDR3 contains 15 residues. The V segment lost 5 bases and the J segment 5 bases; nucleotides outside the gene matches: 4. Per the germline V gene, CDR1 is MNHEY and CDR2 is SVGAGI. CDR3 DNA sequence: TGTGCCAGCAGTCCAGGGACAGGGCATAATTCACCCCTCCACTTT. It encodes CASSPGTGHNSPLHF.

The chain is built from TRBV5-6 and TRBJ1-4; D is ambiguous. This CDR3 has 15 amino acids. Deletions cut 1 base from V and 6 bases from J, with 13 bases between. Germline assignment: CDR1 SGHDT and CDR2 YYEEEE. CDR3 sequence reads: CASSLRGMWDEKLFF. CDR3 in DNA: TGTGCCAGCAGCTTGCGCGGTATGTGGGATGAAAAACTGTTTTTT.

The chain joins TRBV5-6 to TRBJ2-4; 8 nucleotides agree with TRBD1. Trimming took 3 bases from V and 8 from J; bases not matched to a gene: 4. Germline CDR1 is SGHDT and CDR2 is YYEEEE. The CDR3 contains 13 residues. DNA of the CDR3: TGTGCCAGCAGCTCCGCGACAGGGGACATTCAGTACTTC. Amino acid sequence: CASSSATGDIQYF.

The V and J genes are TRBV5-1 and TRBJ2-7, with 10 bases matching TRBD1. The V and J ends lost 3 bases and 5 bases, in that order; junction bases with no gene match: 11. The CDR3 totals 16 residues. The germline gives CDR1 SGHRS, CDR2 YFSETQ. CDR3 sequence reads: CASSSSLTGTGDEQYF. DNA for the CDR3: TGCGCCAGCAGCTCATCCCTTACCGGGACAGGGGACGAGCAGTACTTC.

This clone has more than one count but fewer than ten. J is TRBJ1-2 and V is TRBV4-2; the D gene is possibly TRBD1 (5 bases). Germline V gene data show CDR1 as LGHNA and CDR2 as YNFKEQ. There are 14 residues in the CDR3. Between the trimmed V and J ends, which lost 1 base and 8 bases, there was a span of 14 bases. CDR3 protein: CASSQGARDGGYTF. Here the CDR3 DNA reads TGTGCCAGCAGCCAAGGGGCCAGGGACGGCGGCTACACCTTC.

The chain carries TRBV18 and TRBJ2-7; the match to TRBD1 covers 7 bases. V shed 2 bases and J 3 bases; nucleotides not matched to a gene: 4. The CDR3 extends over 14 amino acids. CDR1 is KGHSH and CDR2 is LQKENI in the germline V gene. CDR3 coding DNA: TGTGCCAGCTCACCAAGGGGGACAGTCTACGAGCAGTACTTC. This translates into CASSPRGTVYEQYF.

This sequence joins TRBV19 and TRBJ2-3; D is uncertain. This CDR3 spans 13 amino acids. V dropped 7 bases and J dropped 2 bases, with 10 bases sitting between them. CDR1 and CDR2 from the germline V gene are LNHDA and SQIVND (reference sequence). CDR3 sequence (DNA): TGTGCCAGTACAGGCCAGCTCACAGATACGCAGTATTTT. The encoded protein is CASTGQLTDTQYF. Full variable domain (missing parts from reference TRBV19 and TRBJ2-3): DGGITQSPKYLFRKEGQNVTLSCEQNLNHDAMYWYRQDPGQGLRLIYYSQIVNDFQKGDIAEGYSVSREKKESFPLTVTSAQKNPTAFYLCASTGQLTDTQYFGPGTRLTVL.

This clone was counted once. The junction differs from germline at one of its ends, possibly a read error. The V gene is TRBV6-5, the J gene TRBJ1-5; D may be TRBD1 (5 bases). This CDR3 contains 13 residues. Per the germline V gene, CDR1 is MNHEY and CDR2 is SVGAGI. The CDR3 loop reads CAGSWDGNQPQHF. For the CDR3, the DNA is TGTGCCGGCAGTTGGGACGGAAATCAGCCCCAGCATTTT.

The J gene is TRBJ2-3, the V gene TRBV6-1, with D possibly TRBD1 on 7 matching bases. Germline CDR1 reads MNHNS; CDR2 reads SASEGT. Trimming stripped 8 bases from V and 4 bases from J, with 19 bases between. This CDR3 is 15 amino acids long. The CDR3 DNA sequence: TGTGCCAGCTCCCAAGGAGGGGGCGCCGCAGATACGCAGTATTTT. It is translated as CASSQGGGAADTQYF.

This rearrangement joins TRBV5-6 to TRBJ1-4; D call uncertain. Trimming cost V 0 bases and J 7 bases, with 4 bases left between them. The CDR3 runs to 12 residues. CDR1 and CDR2 (germline): SGHDT, YYEEEE. In nucleotides, the CDR3 is TGTGCCAGCAGCTTGGCCTCTGAAAAACTGTTTTTT. It encodes CASSLASEKLFF.

The chain employs TRBV18 and TRBJ2-1; D may match TRBD1 or TRBD2 (6 bases each). Trimming left V 6 bases short and J 8 bases short, with 26 bases between. CDR1 and CDR2 from the germline V gene are KGHSH and LQKENI. This CDR3 comprises 17 residues. CDR3 sequence reads: CASSLKVPVGGWDEQFF. CDR3 sequence (DNA): TGTGCCAGCTCTCTTAAAGTCCCGGTGGGGGGCTGGGATGAGCAGTTCTTC.

The chain uses TRBV5-4 and TRBJ1-2; D is perhaps TRBD1 (6 bases). Trimming shortened V by 0 bases and J by 4 bases, and 16 bases separated the two germline ends. The CDR3 totals 16 residues. Germline V gives CDR1 SGHNT, CDR2 YYREEE (reference sequence). CDR3 residues: CASSLEPTGVGYGYTF. CDR3 coding DNA: TGTGCCAGCAGCTTGGAACCGACAGGAGTTGGCTATGGCTACACCTTC. Full variable domain (missing parts from reference TRBV5-4 and TRBJ1-2): ETGVTQSPTHLIKTRGQQVTLRCSSQSGHNTVSWYQQALGQGPQFIFQYYREEENGRGNFPPRFSGLQFPNYSSELNVNALELDDSALYLCASSLEPTGVGYGYTFGSGTRLTVV.

The V gene is TRBV6-1, the J gene TRBJ2-1, with a weak D call TRBD1 (5 bases). Between the trimmed V and J ends, which lost 2 bases and 9 bases, there was a span of 20 bases. The CDR3 consists of 16 residues. In germline, CDR1 is MNHNS, CDR2 SASEGT. The CDR3: CASSELLQVSFGEQFF. The CDR3 DNA reads as TGTGCCAGCAGTGAATTGTTACAGGTCTCTTTCGGTGAGCAGTTCTTC.

The rearrangement joins TRBV19 to TRBJ1-2; 9 bases match TRBD1. The J segment lost 2 bases and the V segment lost 7 bases, leaving 2 bases of the junction unmatched. The length of the CDR3 is 13 residues. CDR1 LNHDA and CDR2 SQIVND come from the germline V gene (reference sequence). CDR3 DNA: TGTGCCAGTATGGACAGGGGAAACTATGGCTACACCTTC. Its protein is CASMDRGNYGYTF.

The V call is TRBV28, the J call TRBJ2-3, with D perhaps TRBD1 (6 bases). The CDR3 is made up of 16 amino acids. Germline-derived CDR1 and CDR2 are MDHEN and SYDVKM. V lost 3 bases and J 0 bases, leaving 13 bases between the germline ends. CDR3 sequence (DNA): TGTGCCAGCAGTTTGGGAGTGGACAGAAGCACAGATACGCAGTATTTT. Its translation: CASSLGVDRSTDTQYF.

V is TRBV25-1 and J is TRBJ2-2; D unclear. Germline V lookup: CDR1 MGHDK, CDR2 SYGVNS. The V and J ends lost 4 bases and 2 bases respectively, with 5 bases between them. The CDR3 extends over 13 amino acids. CDR3 bases: TGTGCCAGCAGTGGGATTAACACCGGGGAGCTGTTTTTT. Amino acid sequence: CASSGINTGELFF.

The chain has TRBV9 and TRBJ2-1; D remains ambiguous. CDR3 length: 14 amino acids. Germline V lookup: CDR1 SGDLS, CDR2 YYNGEE. V was cut by 1 base and J by 4 bases, with 9 bases left in between. CDR3 region: CASSVRFEYNEQFF. In DNA, the CDR3 is TGTGCCAGCAGCGTAAGATTTGAGTACAATGAGCAGTTCTTC. Full variable domain (rest looked up from reference TRBV9 and TRBJ2-1): DSGVTQTPKHLITATGQRVTLRCSPRSGDLSVYWYQQSLDQGLQFLIQYYNGEERAKGNILERFSAQQFPDLHSELNLSSLELGDSALYFCASSVRFEYNEQFFGPGTRLTVL.

This chain links TRBV19 with TRBJ1-4; maybe TRBD1 (5 bases). The CDR3 spans 14 residues. V lost 5 bases to trimming and J lost 8 bases, with 15 bases between them. In germline, CDR1 is LNHDA, CDR2 SQIVND (reference sequence). The CDR3 loop reads CASSRGRPPEKLFF. The CDR3 nucleotides are TGTGCCAGTAGTCGGGGCCGGCCACCAGAAAAACTGTTTTTT.

Turning to this clone: The junction departs from germline at one end; a sequencing error may be responsible. The chain joins TRBV6-1 to TRBJ1-5; D is possibly TRBD1 (5 bases). The CDR3 loop spans 11 amino acids. Looked up from germline, CDR1 is MNHNS and CDR2 is SASEGT. The CDR3 region is CASSEWVGVNF. The CDR3 coding sequence is TGTGCCAGCAGTGAATGGGTAGGGGTGAATTTT.

This clone showed up just once. The chain is built from TRBV9 and TRBJ1-1; D may be TRBD1 (5 bases). Trimming took off 4 bases at V and 1 base at J, with 8 bases between the two ends. There are 13 residues in the CDR3. The germline CDR1 and CDR2 sequences are SGDLS and YYNGEE. The CDR3 region has the DNA TGTGCCAGCAGCCCCACAGGGAACACTGAAGCTTTCTTT. Translation: CASSPTGNTEAFF. The full variable domain, its missing parts supplied by reference TRBV9 and TRBJ1-1, is DSGVTQTPKHLITATGQRVTLRCSPRSGDLSVYWYQQSLDQGLQFLIQYYNGEERAKGNILERFSAQQFPDLHSELNLSSLELGDSALYFCASSPTGNTEAFFGQGTRLTVV.

This clone was seen a few times. The chain carries TRBV30 and TRBJ2-2; D is ambiguous. The CDR3 is 15 amino acids. CDR1 and CDR2 (germline): GTSNPN, SVGIG (reference sequence). V gave up 5 bases and J gave up 2 bases, with 15 bases separating them. The CDR3 region is CAWGPWEANTGELFF. As DNA, the CDR3 is TGTGCCTGGGGGCCTTGGGAAGCCAACACCGGGGAGCTGTTTTTT.

As for this clone: The junction departs from germline at one end; a sequencing error may be responsible. The V and J genes are TRBV15 and TRBJ1-2, with D unresolved. The germline gives CDR1 LNHNV, CDR2 YYDKDF (reference sequence). The CDR3 is 15 amino acids. The CDR3 loop is CATSRERQVPYGYAF. The DNA of the CDR3 is TGTGCCACCAGCAGAGAGCGGCAGGTACCATATGGCTACGCCTTC.

The V and J genes are TRBV5-4 and TRBJ2-7; D gene ambiguous. Germline values: CDR1 SGHNT, CDR2 YYREEE (reference sequence). Trimming shortened V by 2 bases and J by 0 bases, and 12 bases separated the two germline ends. CDR3 size: 15 residues. CDR3 in DNA: TGTGCCAGCAGCTTAAAGGCGGATTCCTCCTACGAGCAGTACTTC. It specifies CASSLKADSSYEQYF.

The chain links TRBV5-1 to TRBJ1-2; D unresolved. Trimming pared 0 bases from V and 0 bases from J, leaving 9 bases between. In germline, CDR1 is SGHRS, CDR2 YFSETQ. The CDR3 is made up of 15 amino acids. DNA of the CDR3: TGCGCCAGCAGCTTGGATTTCACCCCTAACTATGGCTACACCTTC. Its protein product is CASSLDFTPNYGYTF.

Here the CDR3 reads CASSIGNRGNSPLHF. In DNA, the CDR3 is TGTGCCAGTAGTATAGGTAACAGGGGAAATTCACCCCTCCACTTT. V usage is TRBV19 and J usage is TRBJ1-6, with 7 bases identical to TRBD1. In germline, CDR1 is LNHDA, CDR2 SQIVND (reference sequence). The CDR3 runs to 15 residues. V gave up 1 base and J gave up 7 bases; unmatched junction bases: 4.

A single count supports this clone. The chain recombines TRBV27 with TRBJ2-3; 10 bases agree with TRBD2. The length of the CDR3 is 16 residues. In germline, CDR1 is MNHEY, CDR2 SMNVEV (reference sequence). V shed 8 bases and J 2 bases; nucleotides not matched to a gene: 10. The CDR3 loop is CASGIAGGPPTDTQYF. The CDR3 DNA reads as TGTGCCAGCGGGATAGCGGGAGGCCCCCCCACAGATACGCAGTATTTT.

The chain carries TRBV6-6 and TRBJ1-5; possibly TRBD1 for D (5 bases). Deletions cut 8 bases from V and 4 bases from J, with 9 bases between. Germline V gives CDR1 MNHNY, CDR2 SVGAGI (reference sequence). CDR3 length: 12 residues. CDR3 sequence (DNA): TGTGCCAGCCGGGACGGAAATCAGCCCCAGCATTTT. The encoded protein is CASRDGNQPQHF.

The chain carries TRBV11-2 and TRBJ1-1; D perhaps matches TRBD1 (5 bases). Trimming cost V 3 bases and J 5 bases, with 19 bases left between them. The germline CDR1 and CDR2 sequences are SGHAT and FQNNGV. This CDR3 has 16 amino acids. The CDR3 DNA is TGTGCCAGCAGCTTTGAGGGGTGGGAATCGGGGACTGAAGCTTTCTTT. Encoded protein: CASSFEGWESGTEAFF.